A single T cell receptor beta chain is shown here with its context. The antigen is undetermined. This record comes from a study of Ad26.COV2.S vaccination and SARS-CoV-2 variants. Study observations and caveats: Quantification of TCR breadth and depth may have yielded underestimates of total T cell responses. Vaccinated individuals (as opposed to placebo recipients) had higher spike-specific TCR breadth.

Treatment denoted: around 19 received Ad26.COV2.S at low or high dose, single or two shots; about five received placebo; per-sample allocation not given. Sampling was done on day 63 after the first vaccine or placebo injection. TCRdb's table, derived via immunoSEQ multiplex PCR, lists solely in-frame clones and lacks some. The sample gives 350,000 to 450,000 clones, about 88% of which show up once; over 1.5% is in the top ten. Between the trimmed V and J ends, which lost 2 bases and 0 bases, there was a span of 11 bases. The germline V gene encodes CDR1 KGHSH and CDR2 LQKENI. The CDR3 runs to 15 residues.

The TCR was taken from a person between 18 and 65 years old who received the Ad26.COV2.S COVID-19 vaccine or a placebo. This rearrangement joins TRBV18 to TRBJ2-7; the D is unclear. This material consisted of peripheral blood, taken in a trial of Ad26.COV2.S vaccine versus placebo. Written as DNA, the CDR3 is TGTGCCAGCTCACCAAGGTCCCCGAGCTCCTACGAGCAGTACTTC. Translation gives CASSPRSPSSYEQYF.